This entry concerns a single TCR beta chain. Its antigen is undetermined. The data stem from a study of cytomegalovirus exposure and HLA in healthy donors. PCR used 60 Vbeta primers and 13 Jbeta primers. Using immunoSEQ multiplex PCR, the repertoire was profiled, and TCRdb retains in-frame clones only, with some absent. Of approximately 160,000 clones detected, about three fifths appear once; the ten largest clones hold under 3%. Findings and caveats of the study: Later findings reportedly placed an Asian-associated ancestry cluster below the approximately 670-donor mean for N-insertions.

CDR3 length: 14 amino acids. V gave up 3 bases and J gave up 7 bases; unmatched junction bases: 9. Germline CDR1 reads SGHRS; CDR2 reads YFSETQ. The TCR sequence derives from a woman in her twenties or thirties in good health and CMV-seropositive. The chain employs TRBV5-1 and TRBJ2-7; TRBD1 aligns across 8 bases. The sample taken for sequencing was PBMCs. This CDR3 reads CASSSRTGSGEQYF. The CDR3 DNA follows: TGCGCCAGCAGCTCTAGGACAGGGTCGGGAGAGCAGTACTTC.